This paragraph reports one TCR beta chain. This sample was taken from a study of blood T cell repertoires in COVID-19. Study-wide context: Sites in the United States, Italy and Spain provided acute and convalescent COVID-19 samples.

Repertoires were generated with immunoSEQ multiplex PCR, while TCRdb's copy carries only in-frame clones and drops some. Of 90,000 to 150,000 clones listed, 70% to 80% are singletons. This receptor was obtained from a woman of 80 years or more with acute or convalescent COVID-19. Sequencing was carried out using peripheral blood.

CDR3 sequence (DNA): TGCGCCAGCAGCCAAGGGCTAGTCTACGAGCAGTACTTC. This translates into CASSQGLVYEQYF. The chain uses TRBV4-1 and TRBJ2-7, with unresolved D. The CDR3 totals 13 residues. CDR1 and CDR2 from the germline V gene are MGHRA and YSYEKL. Trimming removed 1 base from V and 3 bases from J, with 7 bases in between.